The 15 T cell receptor beta chains below all came from one sample that was sequenced in a study of T cells in Graves' hyperthyroidism and ophthalmopathy. From RNA transcripts, TCR beta CDR3 regions were amplified. TCR CDR3 regions were first amplified by RT-PCR with HTBI primers. MiXCR was run by TCRdb on the multiplex PCR reads, yielding one entry per CDR3 protein. The sample holds about 480,000 distinct CDR3 sequences, less than 25% seen once. Sequencing was carried out using blood. Source of these receptors: a woman between 65 and 79 years old with Graves' ophthalmopathy.

The J gene is TRBJ2-2, the V gene TRBV6-5, with 10 bases matching TRBD2. Germline V CDR1 and CDR2: MNHEY, SVGAGI. The CDR3 consists of 19 residues. V shed 2 bases and J 7 bases; nucleotides not matched to a gene: 16. The CDR3 DNA reads TGTGCCAGCAGTTACGGGTTGGCTAGCGGGAGATGGTGGGACGGGGAGCTGTTTTTT. Translated, it gives CASSYGLASGRWWDGELFF.

This clonotype was seen only a few times. This sequence joins TRBV20-1 and TRBJ2-7; 12 nucleotides agree with TRBD2. V lost 3 bases and J lost 5; bases outside the gene matches: 5. The CDR3 totals 14 residues. Germline CDR1 is DFQATT and CDR2 is SNEGSKA (reference sequence). CDR3 in amino acids: CSARTSGSTDEQYF. In DNA, the CDR3 is TGCAGTGCTAGGACTAGCGGGAGTACGGACGAGCAGTACTTC.

This clonotype was observed a handful of times. The rearrangement uses TRBV19 and TRBJ1-5; no clear D gene. The CDR3 spans 15 residues. In germline, CDR1 is LNHDA, CDR2 SQIVND (reference sequence). Trimming cost V 7 bases and J 6 bases, with 19 bases left between them. The CDR3 spells CASTPGPGGVQPQHF. CDR3 in DNA: TGTGCCAGTACCCCGGGCCCGGGAGGCGTTCAGCCCCAGCATTTT.

This clonotype was observed once. The V call is TRBV7-2, the J call TRBJ2-2; no clear D. Germline CDR1 reads SGHTA; CDR2 reads FQGNSA. Trimming shortened V by 5 bases and J by 4 bases, and 11 bases separated the two germline ends. There are 14 residues in the CDR3. CDR3 loop: CASSPGRGTGELFF. In DNA, the CDR3 is TGTGCCAGCAGCCCTGGCCGCGGCACCGGGGAGCTGTTTTTT.

This clonotype has only a few counts. The chain carries TRBV6-1 and TRBJ2-2; 10 positions agree with TRBD2. The CDR3 runs to 16 residues. Trimming took 5 bases from V and 4 from J; bases not matched to a gene: 7. Germline V gene lookup returns CDR1 MNHNS and CDR2 SASEGT. CDR3 coding DNA: TGTGCCAGCAGTTATCTAGCGGGAGTACTCACCGGGGAGCTGTTTTTT. It yields the protein CASSYLAGVLTGELFF.

This sequence joins TRBV6-1 and TRBJ2-5; maybe TRBD1 (5 bases). Between the trimmed V and J ends, which lost 8 bases and 6 bases, there was a span of 19 bases. Germline values: CDR1 MNHNS, CDR2 SASEGT. The CDR3 covers 14 residues. The CDR3 spells CASRTTAGLKTQYF. The CDR3 DNA sequence: TGTGCCAGCCGGACGACGGCAGGGTTAAAGACCCAGTACTTC.

This clonotype was seen a few times. This sequence joins TRBV10-3 and TRBJ2-3, with 7 bases aligning to TRBD2. J gave up 4 bases and V 0 bases, and 4 bases lay outside the gene matches. The CDR3 spans 15 residues. Germline assignment: CDR1 ENHRY and CDR2 SYGVKD. The CDR3 loop is CAISESQRESDTQYF. CDR3 nucleotide sequence: TGTGCCATCAGTGAGTCCCAGCGGGAATCAGATACGCAGTATTTT.

This clonotype was counted many times. This sequence joins TRBV5-1 and TRBJ1-1; D is perhaps TRBD1 (5 bases). The CDR3 runs to 13 residues. Trimming shortened V by 0 bases and J by 4 bases, and 7 bases separated the two germline ends. The germline V gene has CDR1 SGHRS and CDR2 YFSETQ. The DNA for the CDR3 is TGCGCCAGCAGCTTGGGGGACTTCACTGAAGCTTTCTTT. It encodes CASSLGDFTEAFF.

This clonotype was recorded a few times. This sequence joins TRBV19 and TRBJ2-7; TRBD2 matches at 8 bases. Germline loops: CDR1 LNHDA, CDR2 SQIVND (reference sequence). The J segment lost 2 bases and the V segment lost 2 bases, leaving 5 bases of the junction unmatched. The CDR3 totals 15 residues. DNA of the CDR3: TGTGCCAGTAGTATACTTGCGCGGGAGGCCTACGAGCAGTACTTC. Protein: CASSILAREAYEQYF.

This clonotype was seen many times. This rearrangement joins TRBV6-1 to TRBJ1-2; 9 bases map to TRBD1. Losses at the gene ends were 6 bases for V and 8 bases for J; bases not matched to a gene: 4. The CDR3 length is 12 residues. CDR1 is MNHNS and CDR2 is SASEGT in the germline V gene. In DNA form, the CDR3 reads TGTGCCAGCAGCACAACAGGGGGCGGCTACACCTTC. As protein: CASSTTGGGYTF.

The table lists this clonotype with a few counts. The chain carries TRBV3-1 and TRBJ2-7; 9 positions match TRBD1. CDR1 and CDR2 (germline): LGHDT, YNNKEL (reference sequence). This CDR3 region has 14 residues. With 7 bases clipped from V and 5 bases from J, the junction kept 9 bases outside the gene matches. CDR3 residues: CASTSGDRADEQYF. In DNA, the CDR3 is TGTGCCAGCACCTCAGGGGACAGGGCGGACGAGCAGTACTTC.

The V gene is TRBV3-1, the J gene TRBJ2-2; D possibly corresponds to TRBD1 (6 bases). This CDR3 comprises 12 residues. Per the germline V gene, CDR1 is LGHDT and CDR2 is YNNKEL (reference sequence). V shed 0 bases and J shed 13 bases, with 9 bases lying between them. The CDR3 nucleotides are TGTGCCAGCAGCCAAGAAGGCAGGGGGCTGTTTTTT. Translation: CASSQEGRGLFF.

This clonotype has more than one count but fewer than ten. V and J are TRBV6-1 and TRBJ2-3; 10 bases align to TRBD2. V lost 6 bases to trimming and J lost 5 bases; unmatched junction nucleotides: 2. Germline lookup yields CDR1 MNHNS and CDR2 SASEGT. The CDR3 runs 13 residues. The DNA of the CDR3 is TGTGCCAGCAGGCGACTAGCGGGAGATACGCAGTATTTT. The encoded protein is CASRRLAGDTQYF.

The chain employs TRBV28 and TRBJ1-4; 7 nucleotides agree with TRBD1. The junction had 11 bases not matched to a gene; V was cut back by 5 bases and J by 8 bases. This CDR3 region has 15 residues. Per germline, CDR1 MDHEN and CDR2 SYDVKM. CDR3 nucleotides: TGTGCCAGCAGTGGGGTCGACAGGGTACGGGAAAAACTGTTTTTT. It codes for CASSGVDRVREKLFF.

In this sample, this clonotype turned up many times. The V call is TRBV20-1, the J call TRBJ2-1; possibly TRBD2 for D (6 bases). V was clipped by 6 bases and J by 9 bases, with 27 bases between them. CDR3 length: 16 amino acids. Germline values: CDR1 DFQATT, CDR2 SNEGSKA (reference sequence). This CDR3 is CSARHTLATTLGEQFF. The CDR3 region has the DNA TGCAGTGCCCGGCATACGCTAGCGACTACCTTGGGTGAGCAGTTCTTC.